This section outlines one TCR beta chain sequence together with its context. Antigen unknown. V shed 5 bases and J 8 bases; nucleotides not matched to a gene: 11. The germline V gene encodes CDR1 MNHNY and CDR2 SVGAGI (reference sequence). The CDR3 length is 15 residues. The sample belongs to a study of T cell responses to AZD1222 COVID-19 vaccine. Sequencing used immunoSEQ multiplex PCR; TCRdb keeps in-frame clones, though not all of them. Of about 140,000 clones in the sample, 88% were seen once. Study observations and caveats: Baseline seropositivity characterized only a handful of AZD1222 recipients.

Sequences were derived from peripheral blood, sampled 28 days after the second AZD1222 dose. The sequence came from an adult who received the AZD1222 COVID-19 vaccine. The chain recombines TRBV6-6 with TRBJ1-4; 7 bases fit TRBD1. The CDR3 nucleotides read TGTGCCAGCAGTCTTGAAACCGGGACAGTAGAAAAACTGTTTTTT. It codes for CASSLETGTVEKLFF.